These 18 T cell receptor beta chains were all obtained from the same sample, sequenced in a study of graft-versus-host responses after intestinal transplantation. Data came from immunoSEQ multiplex PCR; TCRdb stores just in-frame clones and leaves some out. This table holds some 40,000 clones, roughly 86% found once. This sample comprised PBMCs, obtained less than 280 days after transplant. These receptors all stem from a human patient who received an intestinal transplant, so some T cells may come from the graft donor.

J is TRBJ2-2 and V is TRBV21-1; the table's TRBD1 call for D was not verified on the DNA. TRBV21-1 has pseudogene status. CDR3 size: 14 residues. The CDR3 is CASSKEAGTGELFF. The CDR3 bases are TGTGCCAGCAGCAAAGAGGCAGGAACCGGGGAGCTGTTTTTT.

The chain is built from TRBV7-9 and TRBJ2-1; 10 bases are a match to TRBD1. V lost 0 bases, J lost 15 bases, and 5 bases stayed unmatched. CDR1 and CDR2 (germline): SEHNR, FQNEAQ (reference sequence). The CDR3 spans 13 residues. The CDR3 spells CASSLASRTGGFF. The CDR3 bases are TGTGCCAGCAGCTTAGCGTCCCGGACAGGGGGGTTCTTC.

The chain has TRBV4-1 and TRBJ2-7; D gene uncertain. The CDR3 length is 13 residues. Trimming cost V 6 bases and J 0 bases, with 9 bases left between them. Germline-derived CDR1 and CDR2 are MGHRA and YSYEKL. CDR3 in amino acids: CASSLETSYEQYF. The CDR3 region has the DNA TGCGCCAGCAGTCTCGAGACCTCCTACGAGCAGTACTTC.

The J gene is TRBJ1-2, the V gene TRBV10-2, with a weak D call TRBD1 (6 bases). Germline V CDR1 and CDR2: WSHSY, SAAADI. V lost 2 bases, J lost 3 bases, and 7 bases lay in between. This CDR3 contains 13 residues. The CDR3: CASSERGYYGYTF. The CDR3 region has the DNA TGCGCCAGCAGTGAGAGGGGGTACTATGGCTACACCTTC.

The table lists this clone with a count of one. The chain recombines TRBV6-5 with TRBJ2-3, with D tentatively TRBD1 (6 bases). V lost 2 bases to trimming and J lost 3 bases, with 15 bases between them. The CDR3 is 16 residues long. Germline CDR1 reads MNHEY; CDR2 reads SVGAGI. Written as DNA, the CDR3 is TGTGCCAGCAGTTACGGGGGCCAATTTTCAACAGATACGCAGTATTTT. Translating it yields CASSYGGQFSTDTQYF.

The chain joins TRBV25-1 to TRBJ2-3, with 7 positions matching TRBD2. CDR3 size: 16 residues. The V gene's germline CDR1 is MGHDK and CDR2 SYGVNS. The junction had 8 bases not matched to a gene; V was cut back by 4 bases and J by 1 base. This CDR3 reads CASSAESGARTDTQYF. CDR3 nucleotide sequence: TGTGCCAGCAGTGCAGAGAGCGGGGCACGCACAGATACGCAGTATTTT.

The chain links TRBV2 to TRBJ1-5; 8 bases match TRBD1. Germline trimming cut 5 bases from V and 5 bases from J; bases unmatched to any gene: 2. The CDR3 consists of 13 residues. CDR1 and CDR2 (germline): SNHLY, FYNNEI. The CDR3 reads CASSQGADQPQHF. DNA of the CDR3: TGTGCCAGCAGTCAGGGGGCGGATCAGCCCCAGCATTTT.

This clone was observed a handful of times. The chain is built from TRBV5-7 and TRBJ1-1; tentatively, D is TRBD1 (5 bases). TRBV5-7 is assigned to the ORF class and has an uncertain function. The CDR3 spans 16 residues. V was trimmed by 0 bases and J by 6 bases, leaving 18 bases between them. CDR3 region: CASSLVRGDKRPEAFF. The CDR3 bases are TGTGCCAGCAGCTTGGTCCGGGGCGACAAGAGGCCTGAAGCTTTCTTT.

V usage is TRBV16 and J usage is TRBJ1-1; tentative D call: TRBD1 (6 bases). V was clipped by 0 bases and J by 9 bases, with 14 bases between them. The CDR3 contains 14 residues. Germline V gene lookup returns CDR1 KGHSY and CDR2 FQNENV. CDR3 sequence: CASSQSTVGGQAFF. Here the CDR3 DNA reads TGTGCCAGCAGCCAATCCACAGTGGGGGGGCAAGCTTTCTTT. Full variable domain (outside the CDR3, taken from reference TRBV16 and TRBJ1-1): GEEVAQTPKHLVRGEGQKAKLYCAPIKGHSYVFWYQQVLKNEFKFLISFQNENVFDETGMPKERFSAKCLPNSPCSLEIQATKLEDSAVYFCASSQSTVGGQAFFGQGTRLTVV.

The rearrangement joins TRBV11-2 to TRBJ2-3; tentative D call: TRBD2 (7 bases). V was shortened by 8 bases and J by 9 bases, with 15 bases between the two germline ends. The CDR3 is 12 residues long. The germline gives CDR1 SGHAT, CDR2 FQNNGV. CDR3 sequence reads: CASGGAEGTQYF. The CDR3 nucleotides are TGTGCCAGCGGGGGGGCTGAGGGAACGCAGTATTTT. The entire variable domain, with the rest obtained from reference TRBV11-2 and TRBJ2-3, is as follows: EAGVAQSPRYKIIEKRQSVAFWCNPISGHATLYWYQQILGQGPKLLIQFQNNGVVDDSQLPKDRFSAERLKGVDSTLKIQPAKLEDSAVYLCASGGAEGTQYFGPGTRLTVL.

The chain carries TRBV19 and TRBJ2-7; 8 bases align to TRBD1. Per the germline V gene, CDR1 is LNHDA and CDR2 is SQIVND (reference sequence). Losses at the gene ends were 4 bases for V and 7 bases for J; bases not matched to a gene: 12. The length of the CDR3 is 15 residues. DNA for the CDR3: TGTGCCAGTAGTACCTCCGGGACAGGTCCCAGGGAGCAGTACTTC. This codes for CASSTSGTGPREQYF.

This clone was seen a few times. J is TRBJ2-7 and V is TRBV6-5; D possibly corresponds to TRBD1 (5 bases). CDR1 is MNHEY, CDR2 SVGAGI, per germline. Trimming stripped 5 bases from V and 3 bases from J, with 14 bases between. The length of the CDR3 is 14 residues. CDR3 nucleotides: TGTGCCAGCAGTGTCGAGACAGAATTCTACGAGCAGTACTTC. It translates to CASSVETEFYEQYF.

The chain links TRBV7-2 to TRBJ1-2; D unclear. Germline loops: CDR1 SGHTA, CDR2 FQGNSA. The CDR3 has 13 amino acids. Trimming took off 5 bases at V and 4 bases at J, with 11 bases between the two ends. The CDR3 DNA follows: TGTGCCAGCAGCCAACGGGTCCGCTATGGCTACACCTTC. Amino acid sequence: CASSQRVRYGYTF.

This chain uses TRBV6-1 with TRBJ1-2; TRBD1 might be the D (5 bases). The CDR3 runs to 15 residues. Germline V gives CDR1 MNHNS, CDR2 SASEGT. V dropped 10 bases and J dropped 3 bases, with 21 bases sitting between them. CDR3 sequence reads: CATQPGTSLYYGYTF. The CDR3 coding sequence is TGTGCCACCCAACCCGGGACGTCCTTGTACTATGGCTACACCTTC.

The rearrangement joins TRBV6-5 to TRBJ1-2, with D uncertain. CDR1 is MNHEY and CDR2 is SVGAGI in the germline V gene. The CDR3 sequence is 13 residues long. V was trimmed by 6 bases and J by 5 bases, leaving 13 bases between them. The CDR3 DNA reads as TGTGCCAGCAGCGAGGGTACGGTATATGGCTACACCTTC. Translated, it gives CASSEGTVYGYTF.

This chain joins TRBV13 and TRBJ1-2; 9 bases fit TRBD1. V was pared by 2 bases and J by 8 bases, with 12 bases of the junction left unmatched. CDR3 length: 16 amino acids. Germline V gene lookup returns CDR1 PRHDT and CDR2 FYEKMQ (reference sequence). The CDR3 spells CASSLSTAGTGSGYTF. The CDR3 DNA follows: TGTGCCAGCAGCTTATCTACGGCCGGGACAGGGAGCGGCTACACCTTC.

This clone was detected once. This sequence joins TRBV5-3 and TRBJ2-1; the D is unclear. TRBV5-3 counts as an open reading frame of uncertain function. The CDR3 has 16 amino acids. Trimming cost V 4 bases and J 0 bases, with 14 bases left between them. CDR3 DNA: TGTGCCAGAAGCGTGACCGCTTCGAGCTCCTACAATGAGCAGTTCTTC. Translated, it gives CARSVTASSSYNEQFF.

V gene TRBV7-2 combines with J gene TRBJ2-7; D possibly corresponds to TRBD2 (5 bases). The CDR3 has 12 amino acids. Germline values: CDR1 SGHTA, CDR2 FQGNSA. Trimming left V 1 base short and J 6 bases short, with 7 bases between. The DNA for the CDR3 is TGTGCCAGCAGCTTAGTGGACTTCGAGCAGTACTTC. Translation: CASSLVDFEQYF.